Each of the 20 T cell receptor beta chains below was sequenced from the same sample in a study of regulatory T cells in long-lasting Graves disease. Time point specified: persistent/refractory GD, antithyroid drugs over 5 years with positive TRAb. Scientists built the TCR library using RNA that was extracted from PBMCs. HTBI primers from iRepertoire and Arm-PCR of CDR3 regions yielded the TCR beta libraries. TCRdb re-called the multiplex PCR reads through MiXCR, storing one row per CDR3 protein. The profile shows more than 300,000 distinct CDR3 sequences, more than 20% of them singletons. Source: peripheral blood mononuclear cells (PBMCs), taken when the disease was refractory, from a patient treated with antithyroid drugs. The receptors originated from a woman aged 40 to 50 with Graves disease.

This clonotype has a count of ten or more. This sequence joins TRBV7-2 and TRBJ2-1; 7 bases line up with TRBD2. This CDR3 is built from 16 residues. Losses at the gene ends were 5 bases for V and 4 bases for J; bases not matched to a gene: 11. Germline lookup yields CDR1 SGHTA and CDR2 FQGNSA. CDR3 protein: CASSPGGLAVYNEQFF. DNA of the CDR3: TGTGCCAGCAGCCCCGGAGGCCTAGCGGTTTACAATGAGCAGTTCTTC.

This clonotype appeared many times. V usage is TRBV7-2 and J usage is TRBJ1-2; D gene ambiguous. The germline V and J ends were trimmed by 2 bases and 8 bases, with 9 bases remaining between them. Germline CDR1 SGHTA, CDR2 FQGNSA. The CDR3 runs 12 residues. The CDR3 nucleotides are TGTGCCAGCAGCTTATTGGGTCGGGGCTACACCTTC. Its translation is CASSLLGRGYTF.

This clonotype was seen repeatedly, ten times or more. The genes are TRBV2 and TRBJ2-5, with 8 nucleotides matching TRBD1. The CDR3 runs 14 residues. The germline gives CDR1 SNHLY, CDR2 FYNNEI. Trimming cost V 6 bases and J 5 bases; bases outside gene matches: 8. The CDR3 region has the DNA TGTGCCAGCAGACGACAGGGGTTGGTGGAGACCCAGTACTTC. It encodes CASRRQGLVETQYF.

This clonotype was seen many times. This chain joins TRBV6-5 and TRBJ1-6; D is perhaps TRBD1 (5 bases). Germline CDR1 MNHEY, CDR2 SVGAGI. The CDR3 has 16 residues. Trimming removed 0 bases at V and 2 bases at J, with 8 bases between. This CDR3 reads CASSYSVTAYNSPLHF. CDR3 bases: TGTGCCAGCAGTTACTCTGTGACAGCCTATAATTCACCCCTCCACTTT.

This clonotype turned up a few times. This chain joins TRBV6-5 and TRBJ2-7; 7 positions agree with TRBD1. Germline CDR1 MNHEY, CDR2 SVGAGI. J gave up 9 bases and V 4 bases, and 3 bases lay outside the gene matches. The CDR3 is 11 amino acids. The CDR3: CASSWTGLQYF. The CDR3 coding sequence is TGTGCCAGCAGTTGGACAGGCTTGCAGTACTTC.

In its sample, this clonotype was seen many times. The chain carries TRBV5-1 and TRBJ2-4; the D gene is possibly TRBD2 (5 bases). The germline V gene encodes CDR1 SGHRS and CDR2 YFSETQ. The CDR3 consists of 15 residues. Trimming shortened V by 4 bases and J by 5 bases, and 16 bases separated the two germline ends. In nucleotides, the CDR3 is TGCGCCAGCAGCAGTGCCGGGAACTACCAAAACATTCAGTACTTC. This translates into CASSSAGNYQNIQYF.

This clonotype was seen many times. The DNA for the CDR3 is TGTGCCAGCAGCTTTACGATTGGGAGCTCAGCTAATGAAAAACTGTTTTTT. It translates to CASSFTIGSSANEKLFF. The genes are TRBV7-9 and TRBJ1-4; unclear D gene. CDR1 SEHNR and CDR2 FQNEAQ come from the germline V gene (reference sequence). V lost 3 bases to trimming and J lost 3 bases, with 17 bases between them. There are 17 residues in the CDR3.

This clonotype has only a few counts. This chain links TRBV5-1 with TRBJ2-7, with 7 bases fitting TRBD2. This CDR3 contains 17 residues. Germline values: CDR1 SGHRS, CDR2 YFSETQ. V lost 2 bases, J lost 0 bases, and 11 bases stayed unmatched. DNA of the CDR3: TGCGCCAGCAGCTTAACTAAAACTAGCGCGAGCTCCTACGAGCAGTACTTC. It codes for CASSLTKTSASSYEQYF.

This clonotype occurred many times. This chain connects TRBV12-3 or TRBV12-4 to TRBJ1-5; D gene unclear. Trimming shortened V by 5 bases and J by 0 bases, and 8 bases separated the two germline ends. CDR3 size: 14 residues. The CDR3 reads CASSMSHSNQPQHF. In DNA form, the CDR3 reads TGTGCCAGCAGTATGTCGCATAGCAATCAGCCCCAGCATTTT.

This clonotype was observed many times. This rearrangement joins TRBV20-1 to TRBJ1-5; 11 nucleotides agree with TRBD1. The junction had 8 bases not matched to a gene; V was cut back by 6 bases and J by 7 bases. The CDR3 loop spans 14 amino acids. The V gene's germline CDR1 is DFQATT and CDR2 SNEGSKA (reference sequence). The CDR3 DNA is TGCAGTGCCACCTGGCGGGACAGGGGGCAGCCCCAGCATTTT. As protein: CSATWRDRGQPQHF.

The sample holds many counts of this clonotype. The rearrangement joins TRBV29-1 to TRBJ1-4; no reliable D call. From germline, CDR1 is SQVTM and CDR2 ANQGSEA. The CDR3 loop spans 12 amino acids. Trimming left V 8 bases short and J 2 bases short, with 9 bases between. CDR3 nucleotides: TGCAGCTGCCTGCATACTAATGAAAAACTGTTTTTT. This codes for CSCLHTNEKLFF. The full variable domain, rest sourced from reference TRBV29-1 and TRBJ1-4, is SAVISQKPSRDICQRGTSLTIQCQVDSQVTMMFWYRQQPGQSLTLIATANQGSEATYESGFVIDKFPISRPNLTFSTLTVSNMSPEDSSIYLCSCLHTNEKLFFGSGTQLSVL.

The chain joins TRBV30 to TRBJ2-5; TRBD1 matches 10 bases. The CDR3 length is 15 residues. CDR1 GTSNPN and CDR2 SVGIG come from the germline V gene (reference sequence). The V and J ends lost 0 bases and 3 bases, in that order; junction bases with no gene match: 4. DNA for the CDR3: TGTGCCTGGAGTGTTTTTGGGACAGGGGAAGAGACCCAGTACTTC. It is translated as CAWSVFGTGEETQYF.

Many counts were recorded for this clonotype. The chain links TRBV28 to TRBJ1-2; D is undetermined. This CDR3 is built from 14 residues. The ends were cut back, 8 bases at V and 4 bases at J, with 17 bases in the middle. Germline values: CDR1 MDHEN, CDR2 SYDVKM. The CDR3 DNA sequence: TGTGCCAGCGCTAAACTCCAGAATGGCTATGGCTACACCTTC. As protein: CASAKLQNGYGYTF.

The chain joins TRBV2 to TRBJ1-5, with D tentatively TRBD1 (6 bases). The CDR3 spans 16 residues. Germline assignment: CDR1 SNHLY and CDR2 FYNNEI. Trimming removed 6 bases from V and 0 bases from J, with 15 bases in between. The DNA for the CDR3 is TGTGCCAGCAGAGAATGGGGGGCGATTAGCAATCAGCCCCAGCATTTT. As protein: CASREWGAISNQPQHF.

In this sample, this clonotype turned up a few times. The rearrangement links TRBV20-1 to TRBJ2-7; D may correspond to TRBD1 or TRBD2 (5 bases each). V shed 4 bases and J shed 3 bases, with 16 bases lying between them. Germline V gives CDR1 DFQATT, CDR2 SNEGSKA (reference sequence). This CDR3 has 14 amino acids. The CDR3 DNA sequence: TGCAGTGCTACAGGTTCCGGGACCGACTACGAGCAGTACTTC. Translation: CSATGSGTDYEQYF.

CDR3 nucleotides: TGTGCCAGCACCTATGAAGAGGGTACTGAAGCTTTCTTT. It yields the protein CASTYEEGTEAFF. The rearrangement joins TRBV7-9 to TRBJ1-1; D is undetermined. The V end lost 7 bases, the J end lost 5 bases, and 14 bases lay between the germline ends. This CDR3 has 13 amino acids. CDR1 is SEHNR and CDR2 is FQNEAQ in the germline V gene (reference sequence).

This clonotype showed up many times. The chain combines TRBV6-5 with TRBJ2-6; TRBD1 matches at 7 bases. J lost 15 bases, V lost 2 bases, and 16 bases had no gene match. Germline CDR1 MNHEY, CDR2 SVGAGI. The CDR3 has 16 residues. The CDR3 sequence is CASSYGPNLRQGDLTF. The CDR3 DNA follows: TGTGCCAGCAGTTACGGCCCGAACTTAAGACAGGGAGACCTGACTTTC.

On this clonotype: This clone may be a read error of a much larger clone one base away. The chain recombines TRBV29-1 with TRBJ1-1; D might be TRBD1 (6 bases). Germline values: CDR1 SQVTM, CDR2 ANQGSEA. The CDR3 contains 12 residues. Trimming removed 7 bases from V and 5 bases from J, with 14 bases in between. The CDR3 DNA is TGCAGCGGTTACAGGGTAGGGACTGAAGCTTTCTTT. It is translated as CSGYRVGTEAFF.

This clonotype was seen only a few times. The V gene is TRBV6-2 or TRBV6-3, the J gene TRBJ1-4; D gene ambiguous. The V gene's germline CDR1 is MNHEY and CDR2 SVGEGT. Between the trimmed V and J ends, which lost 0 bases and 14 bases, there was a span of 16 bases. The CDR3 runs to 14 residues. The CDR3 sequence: CASSYSNPGSRLFF. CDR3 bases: TGTGCCAGCAGTTACTCGAATCCAGGCTCGAGGCTGTTTTTT.

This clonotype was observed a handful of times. CDR3: CASSVRREGLYEQYF. The CDR3 bases are TGCGCCAGCAGTGTGCGGCGGGAGGGCCTCTACGAGCAGTACTTC. The rearrangement joins TRBV10-2 to TRBJ2-7, with 9 nucleotides matching TRBD2. Per germline, CDR1 WSHSY and CDR2 SAAADI. This CDR3 contains 15 residues. V gave up 4 bases and J gave up 3 bases; unmatched junction bases: 7.